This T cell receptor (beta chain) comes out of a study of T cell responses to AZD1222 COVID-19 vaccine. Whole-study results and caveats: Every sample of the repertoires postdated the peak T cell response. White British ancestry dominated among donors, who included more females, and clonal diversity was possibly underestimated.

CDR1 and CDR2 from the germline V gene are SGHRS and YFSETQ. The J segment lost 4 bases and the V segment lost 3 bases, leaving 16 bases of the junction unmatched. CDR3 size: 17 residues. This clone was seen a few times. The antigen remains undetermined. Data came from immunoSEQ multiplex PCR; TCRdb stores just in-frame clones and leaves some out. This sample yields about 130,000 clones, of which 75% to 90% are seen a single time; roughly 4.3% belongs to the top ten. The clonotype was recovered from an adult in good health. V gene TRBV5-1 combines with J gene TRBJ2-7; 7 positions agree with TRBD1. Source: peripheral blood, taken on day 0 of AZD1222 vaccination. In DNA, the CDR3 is TGCGCCAGCAGCTCGAAAGCGCCGGGACAGAGAAAATACGAGCAGTACTTC. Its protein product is CASSSKAPGQRKYEQYF.